This TCR beta chain was sequenced in a study of beta chain features in type 1 diabetes. Study context: Age, gender and cell yields were similar between patients and healthy donors. Researchers looked at roughly 100,000,000 sorted cells across all samples. Study-wide findings and caveats: Among patients with Type 1 diabetes, TCRB CDR3s were moderately but significantly shorter in every one of the four CD4+ subsets. When VDJ junctions were examined, type 1 diabetes patients showed fewer insertions and more deletions.

Sorted CD4+ subsets: naive, central memory, regulatory, stem cell-like memory (CD45RO/CCR7/CD25/CD127/CD95/CD27 panel). The whole isolated RNA underwent reverse transcription, so sequencing captured expressed TCRB transcripts. Profiling relied on immunoSEQ multiplex PCR, and the TCRdb table lists in-frame clones only, not all of them. The repertoire holds some 250,000 clones, with roughly a tenth as singletons. A note on this clone: Its antigen is still unknown.

Germline V gives CDR1 MGHRA, CDR2 YSYEKL. The CDR3 contains 16 residues. The J segment lost 2 bases and the V segment lost 1 base, leaving 4 bases of the junction unmatched. The rearrangement links TRBV4-1 to TRBJ2-4; TRBD1 matches 8 bases. The receptor's source is a young man with type 1 diabetes. Sequenced input: naive CD4+ T cells from blood. CDR3 region: CASSQGYRGTKNIQYF. Here the CDR3 DNA reads TGCGCCAGCAGCCAAGGTTACAGGGGGACCAAAAACATTCAGTACTTC.